Presented here are 5 T cell receptor beta chains from one specimen sequenced in a study of shared clonotypes between healthy human individuals. The assay was immunoSEQ multiplex PCR, and TCRdb's table has in-frame clones only and misses some. This sample has over 2 million clones, with roughly 94% found just once. The source material was naive CD4+ T cells sorted from blood. The subset was: CD45RA+ positively selected. These receptors all come from a man younger than 35 in good health.

The chain has TRBV11-3 and TRBJ1-1; 7 bases line up with TRBD1. From germline, CDR1 is SGHNT and CDR2 YENEEA. This CDR3 has 19 amino acids. J was trimmed by 9 bases and V by 0 bases; bases with no gene match: 22. In DNA form, the CDR3 reads TGTGCCAGCAGCTTAGAACGTAAGGGGACAGCCAAACCTCAGAGCCAAGCTTTCTTT. Protein sequence: CASSLERKGTAKPQSQAFF.

V and J are TRBV6-1 and TRBJ2-3; 9 nucleotides match TRBD2. After removal of 7 bases from V and 2 bases from J, the junction contained 4 bases not matched to a gene. The CDR3 runs 14 residues. CDR1 is MNHNS, CDR2 SASEGT, per germline. The CDR3 is CASKPSGNTDTQYF. CDR3 nucleotides: TGTGCCAGCAAACCTAGCGGGAACACAGATACGCAGTATTTT.

The chain employs TRBV5-1 and TRBJ1-3; tentative D call: TRBD1 (5 bases). CDR3 length: 15 residues. V gave up 1 base and J gave up 1 base, with 9 bases separating them. The germline gives CDR1 SGHRS, CDR2 YFSETQ. The CDR3 is CASSLIGASGNTIYF. The CDR3 DNA sequence: TGCGCCAGCAGCTTGATCGGGGCTTCTGGAAACACCATATATTTT.

The chain uses TRBV9 and TRBJ2-1, with D perhaps matching TRBD2 (5 bases). The CDR3 length is 16 residues. With 3 bases removed from V and 0 bases from J, the gap between germline ends came to 13 bases. Germline CDR1 SGDLS, CDR2 YYNGEE. DNA of the CDR3: TGTGCCAGCAGCGGCGGACTGTGGAGCTCCTACAATGAGCAGTTCTTC. It yields the protein CASSGGLWSSYNEQFF. Using reference TRBV9 and TRBJ2-1 for the parts outside the CDR3, the full variable domain is DSGVTQTPKHLITATGQRVTLRCSPRSGDLSVYWYQQSLDQGLQFLIQYYNGEERAKGNILERFSAQQFPDLHSELNLSSLELGDSALYFCASSGGLWSSYNEQFFGPGTRLTVL.

The chain links TRBV19 to TRBJ1-2, with 12 nucleotides matching TRBD1. In germline, CDR1 is LNHDA, CDR2 SQIVND (reference sequence). The CDR3 extends over 15 amino acids. V was pared by 5 bases and J by 8 bases, with 9 bases of the junction left unmatched. CDR3 DNA sequence: TGTGCCAGTAGTTCACCGGGACAGGGGGCCTGGGGCTACACCTTC. This sequence encodes CASSSPGQGAWGYTF.